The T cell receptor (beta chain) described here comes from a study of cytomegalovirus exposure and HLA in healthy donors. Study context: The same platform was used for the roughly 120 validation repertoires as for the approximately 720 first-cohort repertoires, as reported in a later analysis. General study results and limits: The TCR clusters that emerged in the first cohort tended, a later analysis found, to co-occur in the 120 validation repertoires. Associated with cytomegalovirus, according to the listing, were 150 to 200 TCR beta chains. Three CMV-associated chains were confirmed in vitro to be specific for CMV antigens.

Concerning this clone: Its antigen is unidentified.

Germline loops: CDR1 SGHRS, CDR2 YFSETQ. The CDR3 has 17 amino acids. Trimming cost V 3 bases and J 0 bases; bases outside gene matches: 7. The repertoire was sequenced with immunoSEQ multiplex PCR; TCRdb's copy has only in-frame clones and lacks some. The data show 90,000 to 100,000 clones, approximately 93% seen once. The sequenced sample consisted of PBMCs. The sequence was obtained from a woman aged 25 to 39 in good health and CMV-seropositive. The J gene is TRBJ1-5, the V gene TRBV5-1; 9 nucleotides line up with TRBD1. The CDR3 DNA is TGCGCCAGCAGCTCCCGGGACAGGGCACATAGCAATCAGCCCCAGCATTTT. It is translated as CASSSRDRAHSNQPQHF.